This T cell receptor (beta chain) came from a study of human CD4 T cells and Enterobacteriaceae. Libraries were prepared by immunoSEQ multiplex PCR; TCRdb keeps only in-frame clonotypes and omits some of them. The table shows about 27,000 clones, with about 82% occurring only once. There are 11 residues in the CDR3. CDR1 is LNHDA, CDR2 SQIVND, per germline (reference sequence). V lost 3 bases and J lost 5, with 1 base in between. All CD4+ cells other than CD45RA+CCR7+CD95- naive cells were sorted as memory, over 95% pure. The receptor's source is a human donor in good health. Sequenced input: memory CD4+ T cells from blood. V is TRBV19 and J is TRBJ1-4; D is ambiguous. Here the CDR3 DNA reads TGTGCCAGTAGTATGAATGAAAAACTGTTTTTT. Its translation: CASSMNEKLFF.